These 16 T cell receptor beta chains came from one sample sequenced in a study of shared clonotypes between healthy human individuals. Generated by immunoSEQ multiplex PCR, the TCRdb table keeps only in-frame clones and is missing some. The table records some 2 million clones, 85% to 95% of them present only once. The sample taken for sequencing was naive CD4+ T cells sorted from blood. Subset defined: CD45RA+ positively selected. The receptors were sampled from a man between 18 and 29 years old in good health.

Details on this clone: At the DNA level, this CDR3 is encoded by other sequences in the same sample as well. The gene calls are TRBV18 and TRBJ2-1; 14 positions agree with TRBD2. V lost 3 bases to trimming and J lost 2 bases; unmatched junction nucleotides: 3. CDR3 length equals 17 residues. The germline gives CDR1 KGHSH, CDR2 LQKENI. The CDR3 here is CASSPRLAGGPYNEQFF. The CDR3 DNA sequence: TGTGCCAGCTCACCTAGACTAGCGGGAGGGCCCTACAATGAGCAGTTCTTC.

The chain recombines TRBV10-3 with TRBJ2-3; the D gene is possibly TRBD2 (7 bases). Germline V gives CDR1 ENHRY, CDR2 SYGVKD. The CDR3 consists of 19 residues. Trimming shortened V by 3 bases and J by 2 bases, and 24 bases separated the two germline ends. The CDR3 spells CAISELGAKFGGSTDTQYF. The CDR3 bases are TGTGCCATCAGTGAACTGGGGGCCAAATTCGGGGGGTCCACAGATACGCAGTATTTT.

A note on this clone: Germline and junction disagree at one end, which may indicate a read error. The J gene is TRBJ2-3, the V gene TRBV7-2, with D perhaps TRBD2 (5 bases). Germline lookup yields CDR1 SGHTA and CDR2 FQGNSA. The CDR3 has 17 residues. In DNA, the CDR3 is TGTGCCAGCAGCTCCTACGGACTCCCTATCCCCACAAATACGCAGTATTTT. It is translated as CASSSYGLPIPTNTQYF.

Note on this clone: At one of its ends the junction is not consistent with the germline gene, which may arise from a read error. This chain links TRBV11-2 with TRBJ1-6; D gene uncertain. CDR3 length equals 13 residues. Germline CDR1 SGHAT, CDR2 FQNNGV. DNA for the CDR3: TGTGCCAGCAGCTTGGGAAGTAATACACCCCTCCACTTT. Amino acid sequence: CASSLGSNTPLHF. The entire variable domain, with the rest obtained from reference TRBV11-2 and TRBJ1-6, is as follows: EAGVAQSPRYKIIEKRQSVAFWCNPISGHATLYWYQQILGQGPKLLIQFQNNGVVDDSQLPKDRFSAERLKGVDSTLKIQPAKLEDSAVYLCASSLGSNTPLHFGNGTRLTVT.

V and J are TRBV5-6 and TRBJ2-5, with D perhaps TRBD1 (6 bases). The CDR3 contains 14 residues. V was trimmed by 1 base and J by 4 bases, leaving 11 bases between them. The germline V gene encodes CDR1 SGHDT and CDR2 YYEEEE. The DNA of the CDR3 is TGTGCCAGCAGCTTGAGGCAGGGGAGAGAGACCCAGTACTTC. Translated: CASSLRQGRETQYF. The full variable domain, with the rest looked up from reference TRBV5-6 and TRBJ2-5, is DAGVTQSPTHLIKTRGQQVTLRCSPKSGHDTVSWYQQALGQGPQFIFQYYEEEERQRGNFPDRFSGHQFPNYSSELNVNALLLGDSALYLCASSLRQGRETQYFGPGTRLLVL.

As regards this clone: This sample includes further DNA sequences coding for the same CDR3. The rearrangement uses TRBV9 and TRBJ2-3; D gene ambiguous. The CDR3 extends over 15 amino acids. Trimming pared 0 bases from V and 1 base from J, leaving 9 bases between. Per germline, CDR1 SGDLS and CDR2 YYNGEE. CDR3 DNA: TGTGCCAGCAGCGTAGACCCTTCTGGCACAGATACGCAGTATTTT. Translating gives CASSVDPSGTDTQYF.

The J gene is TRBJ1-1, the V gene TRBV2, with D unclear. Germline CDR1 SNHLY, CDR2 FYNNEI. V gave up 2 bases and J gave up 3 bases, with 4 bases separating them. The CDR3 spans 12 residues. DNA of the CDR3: TGTGCCAGCAGTGAATGGGACACTGAAGCTTTCTTT. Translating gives CASSEWDTEAFF.

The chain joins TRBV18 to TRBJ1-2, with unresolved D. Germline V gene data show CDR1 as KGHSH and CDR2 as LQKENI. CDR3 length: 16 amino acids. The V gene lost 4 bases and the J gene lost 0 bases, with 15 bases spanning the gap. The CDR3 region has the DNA TGTGCCAGCTCACAAAGTTTGGGCTTAGCTAACTATGGCTACACCTTC. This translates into CASSQSLGLANYGYTF. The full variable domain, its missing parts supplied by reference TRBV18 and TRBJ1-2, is NAGVMQNPRHLVRRRGQEARLRCSPMKGHSHVYWYRQLPEEGLKFMVYLQKENIIDESGMPKERFSAEFPKEGPSILRIQQVVRGDSAAYFCASSQSLGLANYGYTFGSGTRLTVV.

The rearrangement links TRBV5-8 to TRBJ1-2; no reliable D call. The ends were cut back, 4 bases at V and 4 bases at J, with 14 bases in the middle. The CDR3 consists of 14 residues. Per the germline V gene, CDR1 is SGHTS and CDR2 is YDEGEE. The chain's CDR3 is CASSDIQSLYGYTF. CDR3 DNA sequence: TGTGCCAGCAGCGATATCCAGAGCCTCTATGGCTACACCTTC.

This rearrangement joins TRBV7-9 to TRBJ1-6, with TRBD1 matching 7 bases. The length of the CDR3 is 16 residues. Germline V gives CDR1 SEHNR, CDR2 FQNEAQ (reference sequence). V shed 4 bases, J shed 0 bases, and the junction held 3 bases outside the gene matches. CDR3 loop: CASSSGTVSYNSPLHF. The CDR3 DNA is TGTGCCAGCAGCTCTGGGACAGTCTCCTATAATTCACCCCTCCACTTT.

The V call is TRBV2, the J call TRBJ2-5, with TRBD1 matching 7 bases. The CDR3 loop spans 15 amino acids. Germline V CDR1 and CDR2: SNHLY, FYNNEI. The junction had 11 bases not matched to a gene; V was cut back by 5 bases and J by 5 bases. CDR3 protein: CASSNTGASKETQYF. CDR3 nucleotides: TGTGCCAGCAGTAATACAGGGGCCTCAAAGGAGACCCAGTACTTC.

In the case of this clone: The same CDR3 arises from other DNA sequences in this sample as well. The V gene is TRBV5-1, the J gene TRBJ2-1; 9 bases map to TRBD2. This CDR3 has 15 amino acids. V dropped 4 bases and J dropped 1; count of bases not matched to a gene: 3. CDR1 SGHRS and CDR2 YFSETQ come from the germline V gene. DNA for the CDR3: TGCGCCAGCAGCCGCACTAGCGGGTCCTACAATGAGCAGTTCTTC. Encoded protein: CASSRTSGSYNEQFF.

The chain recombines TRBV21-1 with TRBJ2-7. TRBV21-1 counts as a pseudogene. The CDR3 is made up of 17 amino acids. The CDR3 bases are TGTGCCAGCAGCAAAGTAGGGGCCGCGGGCGTCTCCTACGAGCAGTACTTC. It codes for CASSKVGAAGVSYEQYF.

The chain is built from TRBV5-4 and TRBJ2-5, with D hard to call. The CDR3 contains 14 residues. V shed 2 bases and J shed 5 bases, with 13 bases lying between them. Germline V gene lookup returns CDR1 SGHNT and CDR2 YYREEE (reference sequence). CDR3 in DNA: TGTGCCAGCAGCTTAGGAGTCAACCGGGAGACCCAGTACTTC. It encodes CASSLGVNRETQYF.

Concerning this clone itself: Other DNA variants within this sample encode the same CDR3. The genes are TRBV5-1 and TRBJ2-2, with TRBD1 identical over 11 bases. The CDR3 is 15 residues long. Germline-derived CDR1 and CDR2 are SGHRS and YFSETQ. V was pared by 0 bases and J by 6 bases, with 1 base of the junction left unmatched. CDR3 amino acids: CASSLAGQGAGELFF. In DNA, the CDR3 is TGCGCCAGCAGCTTGGCGGGACAGGGGGCCGGGGAGCTGTTTTTT. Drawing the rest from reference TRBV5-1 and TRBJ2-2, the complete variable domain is KAGVTQTPRYLIKTRGQQVTLSCSPISGHRSVSWYQQTPGQGLQFLFEYFSETQRNKGNFPGRFSGRQFSNSRSEMNVSTLELGDSALYLCASSLAGQGAGELFFGEGSRLTVL.

The CDR3 reads CAWKTPRLAGGRTDTQYF. CDR3 bases: TGTGCCTGGAAAACTCCTCGACTAGCGGGGGGCCGCACAGATACGCAGTATTTT. This sequence joins TRBV30 and TRBJ2-3; 13 bases align to TRBD2. Germline V gene lookup returns CDR1 GTSNPN and CDR2 SVGIG (reference sequence). This CDR3 is 18 amino acids long. V was clipped by 4 bases and J by 1 base; unmatched bases: 11.